A selection of T cell receptor beta chains follows, all from one sample in a study of T cell changes during pregnancy in multiple sclerosis. Repertoires were generated with immunoSEQ multiplex PCR, while TCRdb's copy carries only in-frame clones and drops some. This table has 72,000 or so clones, 93% appearing once. Sequenced here: peripheral blood, sampled in the second trimester of pregnancy. These receptors all come from a female donor with multiple sclerosis, enrolled in a pregnancy study. The CDR3 runs from the conserved cysteine through the conserved F or W. The D gene is left open where the match is weak. The size entry is marked missing in some rows and otherwise reads once, few, many or a size class.

v_call: TRBV2
clone_size: NA
j_call: TRBJ2-1
d_call: NA
cdr3_aa: CASSEPSGAYNEQFF
cdr3_nt: TGTGCCAGCAGTGAACCGAGTGGGGCTTACAATGAGCAGTTCTTC

v_call: TRBV6-5
clone_size: NA
j_call: TRBJ2-3
d_call: NA
cdr3_aa: CASSYSPTVDTQYF
cdr3_nt: TGTGCCAGCAGTTACTCTCCGACAGTAGATACGCAGTATTTT

v_call: TRBV6-1
clone_size: NA
j_call: TRBJ2-3
d_call: TRBD1
cdr3_aa: CASSLGTGGTDTQYF
cdr3_nt: TGTGCCAGCAGTCTCGGGACAGGGGGCACAGATACGCAGTATTTT

v_call: TRBV27
clone_size: NA
j_call: TRBJ2-1
d_call: NA
cdr3_aa: CASSIRTNYNEQFF
cdr3_nt: TGTGCCAGCAGTATACGGACTAACTACAATGAGCAGTTCTTC

v_call: TRBV10-3
clone_size: NA
j_call: TRBJ1-2
d_call: NA
cdr3_aa: CAIMGRRPYGYTF
cdr3_nt: TGTGCCATCATGGGCAGGCGACCTTATGGCTACACCTTC

v_call: TRBV6-1
clone_size: NA
j_call: TRBJ1-6
d_call: NA
cdr3_aa: CATTSPLHF
cdr3_nt: TGTGCCACTACGTCACCCCTCCACTTT

v_call: TRBV11-1
clone_size: NA
j_call: TRBJ1-5
d_call: NA
cdr3_aa: CASSLGRGGNQPQHF
cdr3_nt: TGTGCCAGCAGCTTGGGCAGGGGCGGCAATCAGCCCCAGCATTTT

v_call: TRBV5-1
clone_size: once
j_call: TRBJ1-5
d_call: NA
cdr3_aa: CASSLEGVGNQPQHF
cdr3_nt: TGCGCCAGCAGCTTGGAAGGAGTGGGCAATCAGCCCCAGCATTTT

v_call: TRBV18
clone_size: NA
j_call: TRBJ2-4
d_call: TRBD1
cdr3_aa: CASSGQGALNIQYF
cdr3_nt: TGTGCCAGCTCAGGACAGGGTGCCCTAAACATTCAGTACTTC

v_call: TRBV7-2
clone_size: NA
j_call: TRBJ1-4
d_call: NA
cdr3_aa: CASSRGSGKGSEKLFF
cdr3_nt: TGTGCCAGCAGCCGGGGTTCCGGCAAGGGTAGTGAAAAACTGTTTTTT

v_call: TRBV6-1
clone_size: NA
j_call: TRBJ1-1
d_call: TRBD1
cdr3_aa: CASARDRMNTEAFF
cdr3_nt: TGTGCCAGCGCCCGGGACAGGATGAACACTGAAGCTTTCTTT

v_call: TRBV9
clone_size: NA
j_call: TRBJ2-2
d_call: TRBD2
cdr3_aa: CASSVARIAGHTGELFF
cdr3_nt: TGTGCCAGCAGCGTAGCTCGGATAGCGGGGCACACCGGGGAGCTGTTTTTT

v_call: TRBV15
clone_size: NA
j_call: TRBJ1-3
d_call: NA
cdr3_aa: CATSRGRQGRNTIYF
cdr3_nt: TGTGCCACCAGCAGAGGTCGGCAGGGAAGAAACACCATATATTTT

v_call: TRBV5-6
clone_size: NA
j_call: TRBJ2-7
d_call: NA
cdr3_aa: CASTLFGYEQYF
cdr3_nt: TGTGCCAGCACCCTCTTCGGTTACGAGCAGTACTTC

v_call: TRBV19
clone_size: NA
j_call: TRBJ2-1
d_call: TRBD1
cdr3_aa: CASSTNDRANEQFF
cdr3_nt: TGTGCCAGTAGTACAAATGACAGGGCCAATGAGCAGTTCTTC

v_call: TRBV27
clone_size: NA
j_call: TRBJ2-7
d_call: TRBD1
cdr3_aa: CASSHTGGMDEQYF
cdr3_nt: TGTGCCAGCAGCCACACAGGGGGAATGGACGAGCAGTACTTC

v_call: TRBV6-1
clone_size: NA
j_call: TRBJ2-3
d_call: NA
cdr3_aa: CASSEGGLPDTQYF
cdr3_nt: TGTGCCAGCAGTGAAGGCGGGCTCCCAGATACGCAGTATTTT

v_call: TRBV7-3
clone_size: NA
j_call: TRBJ2-2
d_call: NA
cdr3_aa: CASSSHTGELFF
cdr3_nt: TGTGCCAGCAGCTCTCACACCGGGGAGCTGTTTTTT

v_call: TRBV6-5
clone_size: NA
j_call: TRBJ2-5
d_call: NA
cdr3_aa: CASSYRGWETQYF
cdr3_nt: TGTGCCAGCAGTTATCGGGGGTGGGAGACCCAGTACTTC

v_call: TRBV11-2
clone_size: NA
j_call: TRBJ1-3
d_call: NA
cdr3_aa: CASSLGDSGNTIYF
cdr3_nt: TGTGCCAGCAGCTTAGGAGACTCTGGAAACACCATATATTTT

v_call: TRBV9
clone_size: NA
j_call: TRBJ2-2
d_call: NA
cdr3_aa: CASSVVAGELFF
cdr3_nt: TGTGCCAGCAGCGTAGTAGCCGGGGAGCTGTTTTTT

v_call: TRBV14
clone_size: medium-sized
j_call: TRBJ1-1
d_call: TRBD1
cdr3_aa: CASSHSFRDRGSVNTEAFF
cdr3_nt: TGTGCCAGCAGCCACAGCTTCCGAGACAGGGGCTCGGTGAACACTGAAGCTTTCTTT

v_call: TRBV29-1
clone_size: NA
j_call: TRBJ2-7
d_call: TRBD2
cdr3_aa: CSVELAGDYEQYF
cdr3_nt: TGCAGCGTTGAATTAGCGGGGGACTACGAGCAGTACTTC

v_call: TRBV7-6
clone_size: NA
j_call: TRBJ2-7
d_call: TRBD2
cdr3_aa: CASSFGEGEDEQYF
cdr3_nt: TGTGCCAGCAGCTTTGGGGAGGGAGAGGACGAGCAGTACTTC

v_call: TRBV5-4
clone_size: NA
j_call: TRBJ2-1
d_call: TRBD1
cdr3_aa: CASSRRQGLSEEQFF
cdr3_nt: TGTGCCAGCAGCCGCCGACAGGGGCTTTCTGAAGAGCAGTTCTTC

v_call: TRBV7-3
clone_size: NA
j_call: TRBJ1-6
d_call: TRBD1
cdr3_aa: CASSPHRTGPNSPLHF
cdr3_nt: TGTGCCAGCAGCCCCCATCGGACAGGCCCGAATTCACCCCTCCACTTT

v_call: TRBV2
clone_size: once
j_call: TRBJ2-7
d_call: TRBD1
cdr3_aa: CASSEPTGSYEQYF
cdr3_nt: TGTGCCAGCAGTGAGCCGACAGGGTCCTACGAGCAGTACTTC

v_call: TRBV6-1
clone_size: NA
j_call: TRBJ1-2
d_call: NA
cdr3_aa: CASSVVGRDSYGYTF
cdr3_nt: TGTGCCAGCAGTGTGGTCGGCAGGGACTCCTATGGCTACACCTTC

v_call: TRBV6-5
clone_size: few
j_call: TRBJ2-5
d_call: TRBD1
cdr3_aa: CASRQDRGKQETQYF
cdr3_nt: TGTGCCAGCAGACAGGACAGGGGAAAACAAGAGACCCAGTACTTC

v_call: TRBV30
clone_size: NA
j_call: TRBJ1-3
d_call: TRBD1
cdr3_aa: CACPTRGHGNTIYF
cdr3_nt: TGTGCCTGTCCTACCAGGGGGCACGGAAACACCATATATTTT

v_call: TRBV4-1
clone_size: NA
j_call: TRBJ2-3
d_call: TRBD1
cdr3_aa: CASSQDGNSGTGGIADTQYF
cdr3_nt: TGCGCCAGCAGCCAAGATGGGAATTCCGGGACAGGGGGCATCGCAGATACGCAGTATTTT

v_call: TRBV19
clone_size: once
j_call: TRBJ2-6
d_call: NA
cdr3_aa: CASSGDSPRANVLTF
cdr3_nt: TGTGCCAGTAGTGGTGACAGCCCAAGGGCCAACGTCCTGACTTTC

v_call: TRBV6-5
clone_size: NA
j_call: TRBJ1-5
d_call: NA
cdr3_aa: CASSARSGGPQHF
cdr3_nt: TGTGCCAGCAGTGCCCGATCCGGTGGGCCCCAGCATTTT

v_call: TRBV27
clone_size: NA
j_call: TRBJ2-7
d_call: NA
cdr3_aa: CASSLSPLTYEQYF
cdr3_nt: TGTGCCAGCAGTTTATCGCCCCTAACCTACGAGCAGTACTTC

v_call: TRBV7-3
clone_size: once
j_call: TRBJ1-1
d_call: TRBD1
cdr3_aa: CASSIGQGGRTEAFF
cdr3_nt: TGTGCCAGCAGCATCGGTCAGGGGGGAAGAACTGAAGCTTTCTTT

v_call: TRBV10-1
clone_size: NA
j_call: TRBJ2-7
d_call: NA
cdr3_aa: CASSPGSALSDEQYF
cdr3_nt: TGCGCCAGCAGCCCGGGGAGCGCCTTATCGGACGAGCAGTACTTC

v_call: TRBV5-1
clone_size: NA
j_call: TRBJ2-1
d_call: NA
cdr3_aa: CASSRTGSSNEQFF
cdr3_nt: TGCGCCAGCAGCAGGACTGGGTCCAGCAATGAGCAGTTCTTC